A single sample is the source of the 22 T cell receptor beta chains below, sequenced in a study of cytomegalovirus exposure and HLA in healthy donors. The PCR was carried out with 60 Vbeta primers and 13 Jbeta primers. Some clones are missing from TCRdb's copy, which holds only in-frame ones; the method was immunoSEQ multiplex PCR. The sample has some 200,000 clones, under 85% seen once. The specimen was PBMCs. The receptors here all came from a female donor in good health and CMV-seronegative.

This clone was counted once. This sequence joins TRBV6-5 and TRBJ1-2; TRBD1 might be the D (5 bases). Germline values: CDR1 MNHEY, CDR2 SVGAGI. This CDR3 has 13 amino acids. V was cut by 6 bases and J by 3 bases, with 11 bases left in between. CDR3 amino acids: CASSNGGDYGYTF. The CDR3 DNA follows: TGTGCCAGCAGCAACGGGGGAGACTATGGCTACACCTTC.

The chain is built from TRBV5-1 and TRBJ1-4; 8 bases line up with TRBD1. V dropped 2 bases and J dropped 0; count of bases not matched to a gene: 3. The CDR3 loop spans 16 amino acids. The germline CDR1 and CDR2 sequences are SGHRS and YFSETQ. The CDR3 region has the DNA TGCGCCAGCAGCTTAGGACAGGGTGCAACTAATGAAAAACTGTTTTTT. Its translation is CASSLGQGATNEKLFF.

This rearrangement joins TRBV11-1 to TRBJ1-6; D possibly corresponds to TRBD1 (5 bases). Trimming shortened V by 0 bases and J by 7 bases, and 7 bases separated the two germline ends. There are 14 residues in the CDR3. The V gene's germline CDR1 is SGHAT and CDR2 FQDESV (reference sequence). DNA of the CDR3: TGTGCCAGCAGCTTAGCCTCAGGGAATTCACCCCTCCACTTT. As protein: CASSLASGNSPLHF.

CDR3 sequence reads: CASSDASGQTSNTGELFF. The CDR3 DNA follows: TGTGCCAGCAGCGATGCCTCGGGACAGACTTCGAACACCGGGGAGCTGTTTTTT. This sequence joins TRBV9 and TRBJ2-2; 7 bases match TRBD1. The ends lost 3 bases at V and 0 bases at J; junction bases unmatched: 11. The CDR3 is made up of 18 amino acids. Looked up from germline, CDR1 is SGDLS and CDR2 is YYNGEE.

Concerning this clone: The junction shows a germline mismatch at one end, possibly a read error. The V call is TRBV7-9, the J call TRBJ1-1; no clear D. CDR1 SEHNR and CDR2 FQNEAQ come from the germline V gene (reference sequence). The CDR3 consists of 12 residues. The DNA of the CDR3 is TGTTCCAGCAGCATTGGGGAGGGTAAAGCTTTCTTT. Translation gives CSSSIGEGKAFF.

This clone has just one count. The gene calls are TRBV5-1 and TRBJ2-5; 8 nucleotides agree with TRBD2. This CDR3 spans 16 amino acids. The junction had 13 bases not matched to a gene; V was cut back by 4 bases and J by 5 bases. Germline V lookup: CDR1 SGHRS, CDR2 YFSETQ. The CDR3 DNA reads TGCGCCAGCAGCACCCACGGCGGGAGGACCCCGGAGACCCAGTACTTC. It yields the protein CASSTHGGRTPETQYF.

The count of this clone is one. This chain joins TRBV7-6 and TRBJ2-1, with unresolved D. CDR3 size: 12 residues. Germline V gene data show CDR1 as SGHVS and CDR2 as FNYEAQ. The V gene lost 6 bases and the J gene lost 3 bases, with 6 bases spanning the gap. CDR3 loop: CASSLSYNEQFF. The CDR3 nucleotides are TGTGCCAGCAGTTTGAGCTACAATGAGCAGTTCTTC. The full variable domain, rest sourced from reference TRBV7-6 and TRBJ2-1, is GAGVSQSPRYKVTKRGQDVALRCDPISGHVSLYWYRQALGQGPEFLTYFNYEAQQDKSGLPNDRFSAERPEGSISTLTIQRTEQRDSAMYRCASSLSYNEQFFGPGTRLTVL.

The chain combines TRBV7-9 with TRBJ2-5; D is perhaps TRBD1 (5 bases). The CDR3 loop spans 11 amino acids. CDR1 and CDR2 (germline): SEHNR, FQNEAQ (reference sequence). Trimming left V 0 bases short and J 9 bases short, with 5 bases between. The CDR3 sequence: CASSLAGAQYF. The CDR3 DNA sequence: TGTGCCAGCAGCTTAGCAGGGGCCCAGTACTTC.

This clone was counted between two and nine times. This chain connects TRBV11-3 to TRBJ1-5, with a possible D match to TRBD1 (5 bases). Germline CDR1 is SGHNT and CDR2 is YENEEA. The CDR3 contains 13 residues. The ends were cut back, 1 base at V and 4 bases at J, with 5 bases in the middle. The DNA for the CDR3 is TGTGCCAGCAGCTTAGGGACAAATCAGCCCCAGCATTTT. Protein sequence: CASSLGTNQPQHF.

This clone has only a few counts. The chain employs TRBV10-3 and TRBJ2-1, with D perhaps matching TRBD2 (5 bases). Between the trimmed V and J ends, which lost 5 bases and 0 bases, there was a span of 11 bases. Germline V CDR1 and CDR2: ENHRY, SYGVKD. CDR3 size: 15 residues. The CDR3 loop reads CAISRTGGSYNEQFF. The CDR3 nucleotides are TGTGCCATCAGTCGGACTGGAGGCTCCTACAATGAGCAGTTCTTC.

The J gene is TRBJ2-1, the V gene TRBV9, with TRBD2 matching 14 bases. The ends lost 6 bases at V and 8 bases at J; junction bases unmatched: 7. CDR1 is SGDLS, CDR2 YYNGEE, per germline. CDR3 size: 15 residues. CDR3 protein: CASNGLAGGDYEQFF. The DNA of the CDR3 is TGTGCCAGCAACGGACTAGCGGGGGGTGACTATGAGCAGTTCTTC. The complete variable domain, with remaining parts taken from reference TRBV9 and TRBJ2-1, reads DSGVTQTPKHLITATGQRVTLRCSPRSGDLSVYWYQQSLDQGLQFLIQYYNGEERAKGNILERFSAQQFPDLHSELNLSSLELGDSALYFCASNGLAGGDYEQFFGPGTRLTVL.

This clone was counted once. The gene calls are TRBV5-1 and TRBJ2-3; 11 positions agree with TRBD2. V shed 4 bases and J 5 bases; nucleotides not matched to a gene: 3. Germline V gene sequence: CDR1 SGHRS, CDR2 YFSETQ. This CDR3 contains 14 residues. The CDR3, as DNA: TGCGCCAGCAGCCTCGGACTAGCGGGAGATACGCAGTATTTT. This encodes CASSLGLAGDTQYF.

V usage is TRBV28 and J usage is TRBJ1-5, with D perhaps matching TRBD1 (5 bases). This CDR3 has 18 residues. CDR1 MDHEN and CDR2 SYDVKM come from the germline V gene. The ends were cut back, 7 bases at V and 7 bases at J, with 29 bases in the middle. The CDR3 DNA reads TGTGCCAGCACCAACACCGGGTTCGGGGACTTGGGCGGGCAGCCCCAGCATTTT. Translated: CASTNTGFGDLGGQPQHF.

This rearrangement joins TRBV9 to TRBJ1-3; D is possibly TRBD1 (6 bases). Per the germline V gene, CDR1 is SGDLS and CDR2 is YYNGEE. The V end was cut by 3 bases, the J end by 0 bases, with 13 bases between. The CDR3 loop spans 16 amino acids. This CDR3 reads CASSGRTVHSGNTIYF. The DNA of the CDR3 is TGTGCCAGCAGCGGCCGGACAGTACACTCTGGAAACACCATATATTTT.

This clone was seen a few times. V usage is TRBV7-9 and J usage is TRBJ1-6; tentatively, D is TRBD1 (5 bases). This CDR3 is built from 14 residues. The V end was cut by 5 bases, the J end by 9 bases, with 14 bases between. Germline V gene sequence: CDR1 SEHNR, CDR2 FQNEAQ (reference sequence). The CDR3 reads CASSPRRDGSPLHF. The CDR3 DNA is TGTGCCAGCAGCCCGCGGAGGGACGGTTCACCCCTCCACTTT.

The sample holds a few counts of this clone. The chain couples TRBV6-5 to TRBJ1-5; D not resolved. Trimming left V 5 bases short and J 4 bases short, with 12 bases between. The CDR3 loop spans 14 amino acids. Per the germline V gene, CDR1 is MNHEY and CDR2 is SVGAGI. For the CDR3, the DNA is TGTGCCAGCAGTAAACGGAGAGATAATCAGCCCCAGCATTTT. Translating gives CASSKRRDNQPQHF.

The CDR3 sequence is CASGSGTGYEQYF. CDR3 sequence (DNA): TGTGCCAGTGGCAGCGGGACGGGCTACGAGCAGTACTTC. The genes are TRBV19 and TRBJ2-7; TRBD2 aligns across 7 bases. The CDR3 consists of 13 residues. Unmatched junction bases numbered 7, after V lost 8 bases and J lost 3 bases. Germline V lookup: CDR1 LNHDA, CDR2 SQIVND (reference sequence).

The chain recombines TRBV30 with TRBJ2-6; D uncertain. The V end was cut by 0 bases, the J end by 1 base, with 4 bases between. The CDR3 is made up of 14 amino acids. The germline V gene has CDR1 GTSNPN and CDR2 SVGIG (reference sequence). CDR3 amino acids: CAWSVQSGANVLTF. The CDR3 region has the DNA TGTGCCTGGAGTGTGCAGTCTGGGGCCAACGTCCTGACTTTC.

The chain has TRBV7-2 and TRBJ1-5; 8 bases match TRBD1. Germline V gene lookup returns CDR1 SGHTA and CDR2 FQGNSA. The junction had 1 base not matched to a gene; V was cut back by 1 base and J by 5 bases. The CDR3 is made up of 14 amino acids. In DNA, the CDR3 is TGTGCCAGCAGCTTAGAGACAGGGGATCAGCCCCAGCATTTT. This codes for CASSLETGDQPQHF.

J is TRBJ2-2 and V is TRBV7-6; the D gene is possibly TRBD1 (5 bases). Per the germline V gene, CDR1 is SGHVS and CDR2 is FNYEAQ. V lost 4 bases to trimming and J lost 10 bases, with 13 bases between them. The CDR3 spans 13 residues. The CDR3 sequence: CASSWGDVVELFF. The DNA for the CDR3 is TGTGCCAGCAGCTGGGGCGACGTGGTGGAGCTGTTTTTT.

The chain joins TRBV27 to TRBJ2-7, with TRBD1 matching over 12 bases. V was pared by 6 bases and J by 1 base, with 16 bases of the junction left unmatched. The germline gives CDR1 MNHEY, CDR2 SMNVEV (reference sequence). The CDR3 is made up of 19 amino acids. CDR3 DNA sequence: TGTGCCAGCAGCCCAGCCGCCGGGACAGGGGGCACATCGTCCTACGAGCAGTACTTC. Protein product: CASSPAAGTGGTSSYEQYF.

This sequence joins TRBV30 and TRBJ2-2; 10 bases line up with TRBD2. Germline V lookup: CDR1 GTSNPN, CDR2 SVGIG (reference sequence). The CDR3 extends over 17 amino acids. Trimming took 2 bases from V and 3 from J; bases not matched to a gene: 9. This CDR3 is CAWSHTRTSGYTGELFF. CDR3 nucleotides: TGTGCCTGGAGTCACACAAGGACTAGCGGATACACCGGGGAGCTGTTTTTT.